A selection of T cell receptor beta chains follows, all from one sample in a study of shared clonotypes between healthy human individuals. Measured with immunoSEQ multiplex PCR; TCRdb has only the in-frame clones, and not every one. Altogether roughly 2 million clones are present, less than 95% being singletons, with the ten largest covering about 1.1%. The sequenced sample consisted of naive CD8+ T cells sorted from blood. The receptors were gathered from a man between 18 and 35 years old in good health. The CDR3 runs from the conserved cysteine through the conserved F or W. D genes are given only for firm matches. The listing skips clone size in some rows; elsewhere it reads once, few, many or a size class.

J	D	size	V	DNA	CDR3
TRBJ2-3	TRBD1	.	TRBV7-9	TGTGCCAGCAGCTCCAGGGGGCTGGGCACAGATACGCAGTATTTT	CASSSRGLGTDTQYF
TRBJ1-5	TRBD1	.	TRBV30	TGTGCCTGGAGCGCAGGGGGGGACCAGCCCCAGCATTTT	CAWSAGGDQPQHF
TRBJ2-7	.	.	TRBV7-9	TGTGCCAGCAGCTTAGACGGCGGGAACTACGAGCAGTACTTC	CASSLDGGNYEQYF
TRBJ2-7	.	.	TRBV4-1	TGCGCCAGCAGCCACAAGGACGCTTCCTACGAGCAGTACTTC	CASSHKDASYEQYF
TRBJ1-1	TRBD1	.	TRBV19	TGTGCCAGTAGTATAGGGACAGGGGTTTTGGTTACTGAAGCTTTCTTT	CASSIGTGVLVTEAFF
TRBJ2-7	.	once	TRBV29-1	TGCAGCGTCCTTAGGGCAGGGAGGAACGAGCAGTACTTC	CSVLRAGRNEQYF
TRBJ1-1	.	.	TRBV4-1	TGCGCCAGCAGCCAACCAGGTTTTGTATCTGGGGAGGGCACTGAAGCTTTCTTT	CASSQPGFVSGEGTEAFF
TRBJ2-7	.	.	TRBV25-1	TGTGCCAGCAGGGTCGGAGGGGAGCAGTACTTC	CASRVGGEQYF
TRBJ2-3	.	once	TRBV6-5	TGTGCCAGCAGTTACGCGTGGCCGGGGGACACAGATACGCAGTATTTT	CASSYAWPGDTDTQYF
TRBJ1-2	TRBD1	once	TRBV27	TGTGCCAGCAGCCGGGGACAGGGGGCGCTTGGCTACACCTTC	CASSRGQGALGYTF
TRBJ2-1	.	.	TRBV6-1	TGTGCCAGCAGGCGGGACTCTAGCTCCTACAATGAGCAGTTCTTC	CASRRDSSSYNEQFF
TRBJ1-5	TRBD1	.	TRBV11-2	TGTGCCAGCAGCTCAGATGGACAGGAAAATCAGCCCCAGCATTTT	CASSSDGQENQPQHF
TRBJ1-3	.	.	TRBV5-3	TGTGCCAGAGAGGGAACAGGATGCTCTGGAAACACCATATATTTT	CAREGTGCSGNTIYF
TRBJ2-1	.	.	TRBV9	TGTGCCAGCAGCCCTAATACCGGTGGAGGTGAGCAGTTCTTC	CASSPNTGGGEQFF
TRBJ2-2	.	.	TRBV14	TGTGCCAGCAGCCAAGATGCCCGCCTCAACACCGGGGAGCTGTTTTTT	CASSQDARLNTGELFF
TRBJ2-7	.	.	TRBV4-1	TGCGCCAGCAGCCAAGGGACAGCGGGCTACGAGCAGTACTTC	CASSQGTAGYEQYF
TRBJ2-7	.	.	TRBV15	TGTGCCACCAGCAGAGATGAGGGGGAAGGCTCCTACGAGCAGTACTTC	CATSRDEGEGSYEQYF
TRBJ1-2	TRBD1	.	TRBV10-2	TGCGCCAGCACCCCAACAGGGGCCTATGGCTACACCTTC	CASTPTGAYGYTF
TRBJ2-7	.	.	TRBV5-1	TGCGCCAGCAGCTTAGGATCCGGCTACGAGCAGTACTTC	CASSLGSGYEQYF
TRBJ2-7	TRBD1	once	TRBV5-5	TGTGCCAGCAGCTTGGCCGCGGTTGGCAGGGGGCTGGACGAGCAGTACTTC	CASSLAAVGRGLDEQYF
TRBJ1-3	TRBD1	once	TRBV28	TGTGCCAGCAGTTTCGACCTAGGGGGCTTAAGGGGAAACACCATATATTTT	CASSFDLGGLRGNTIYF
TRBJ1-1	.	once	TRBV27	TGTGCCAGCAGTCTCGACAGGATGAACACTGAAGCTTTCTTT	CASSLDRMNTEAFF
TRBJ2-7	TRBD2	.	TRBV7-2	TGTGCCAGCAGCGCAATAGCGGGAGTTTACGAGCAGTACTTC	CASSAIAGVYEQYF
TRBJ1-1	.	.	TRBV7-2	TGTGCCAGCAGCCACCCACCCGGGGCGGAAGCTTTCTTT	CASSHPPGAEAFF
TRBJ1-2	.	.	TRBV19	TGTGCCAGTAGTTTGGGGGGTTCCTATGGCTACACCTTC	CASSLGGSYGYTF
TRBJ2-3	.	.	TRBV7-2	TGTGCCAGCAGCTACGGACTGTACCCAGATACGCAGTATTTT	CASSYGLYPDTQYF
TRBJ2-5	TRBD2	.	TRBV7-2	TGTGCCAGCAGGTGGCGGGAGAGCCAAGAGACCCAGTACTTC	CASRWRESQETQYF
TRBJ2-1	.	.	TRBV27	TGTGCCAGCAGTTTCGTCCTTAGCTCCTACAATGAGCAGTTCTTC	CASSFVLSSYNEQFF
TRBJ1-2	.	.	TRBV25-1	TGTGCCAGCAGTGACTGGACCGAGAAAAACTATGGCTACACCTTC	CASSDWTEKNYGYTF
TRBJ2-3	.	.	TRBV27	TGTGCCAGCAGTTTACTGGGACTCACAGATACGCAGTATTTT	CASSLLGLTDTQYF
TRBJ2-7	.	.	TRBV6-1	TGTGCCAGCCACGAGTGGGGGACCGACTACGAGCAGTACTTC	CASHEWGTDYEQYF
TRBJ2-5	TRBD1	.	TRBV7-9	TGTGCCAGCAGCTCTTCGACAGGGTGGGAGACCCAGTACTTC	CASSSSTGWETQYF
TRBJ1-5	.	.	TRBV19	TGTGCCAGTAGCTCACAGGCAAATCAGCCCCAGCATTTT	CASSSQANQPQHF
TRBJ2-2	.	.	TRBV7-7	TGTGCTAGCAGCTTGGTTATCACCGGGGAGCTGTTTTTT	CASSLVITGELFF
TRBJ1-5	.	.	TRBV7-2	TGTGCCAGCAGCGTATTTAGAACGTACGATCAGCCCCAGCATTTT	CASSVFRTYDQPQHF
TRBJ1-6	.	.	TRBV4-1	TGCGCCAGCAGCCAAGGGTGGGTACGGGGCATCACTGAATCACCCCTCCACTTT	CASSQGWVRGITESPLHF
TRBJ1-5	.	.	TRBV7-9	TGTGCCAGCAGCCCACCGACAGGTAACCCGCATTTT	CASSPPTGNPHF
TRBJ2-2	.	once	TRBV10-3	TGTGCCATCAGGGAGGGGGTTAACACCGGGGAGCTGTTTTTT	CAIREGVNTGELFF
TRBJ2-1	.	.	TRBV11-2	TGTGCCAGCAGCTTAGTATGGGTCAATGAGCAGTTCTTC	CASSLVWVNEQFF